The clone carrying this T cell receptor beta chain occurred a few times. The antigen remains unidentified. Treatment described: roughly 20 received Ad26.COV2.S at low or high dose, single or two shots; five or six received placebo; per-sample allocation not given. Samples came from day 63 after the first vaccine or placebo injection. This record comes from a study of Ad26.COV2.S vaccination and SARS-CoV-2 variants. Across the whole study: In the COV1001 trial, the donor was in the Ad26.COV2.S arm. Study-level points and caveats: The TCR breadth and depth analyses may have produced an underestimate of total T cell responses.

The repertoire was sequenced with immunoSEQ multiplex PCR; TCRdb's copy has only in-frame clones and lacks some. The sample yields 300,000 to 350,000 clones, roughly 84% seen once. This CDR3 spans 13 amino acids. The germline V and J ends were trimmed by 5 bases and 4 bases, with 11 bases remaining between them. This chain links TRBV12-3 or TRBV12-4 with TRBJ1-1, with D perhaps TRBD1 (6 bases). Sequenced material: peripheral blood, taken in a trial of Ad26.COV2.S vaccine versus placebo. The receptor's source is a person between 18 and 65 years old who received the Ad26.COV2.S COVID-19 vaccine or a placebo. Here the CDR3 DNA reads TGTGCCAGCAGTCCTGACAGGCCCACTGAAGCTTTCTTT. This codes for CASSPDRPTEAFF.